These T cell receptor beta chains were read from a single sample in a study of blood T cells in healthy people across ages. TCRdb passed the 5' RACE reads through MiXCR, listing each CDR3 protein once. This table has about 1.4 million distinct CDR3 sequences, 59% appearing once. The sequenced sample was blood. The receptors were sampled from a man aged 18-30 years in good health. Both conserved end residues are part of each CDR3. D genes are given only for firm matches. Clone size is not always given. Where it is, it says once, few, many or a class for expanded clones.

j_call	cdr3_length	d_call	v_call	clone_size	cdr3_nt	cdr3_aa
TRBJ2-7	15	TRBD1	TRBV27	.	TGTGCCAGCAGTTTAGCTGGGACAGGGGGCGGCGAGCAGTACTTC	CASSLAGTGGGEQYF
TRBJ2-7	14	.	TRBV4-3	few	TGCGCCAGCAGCCACCTAACTAGTGACTACGAGCAGTACTTC	CASSHLTSDYEQYF
TRBJ2-3	14	.	TRBV18	once	TGTGCCAGCTCACCACAGGGGCGTGGGTATACGCAGTATTTT	CASSPQGRGYTQYF
TRBJ2-7	15	.	TRBV30	.	TGTGCCTGGAGGGAAGGCAGACAAATATCCTACGAGCAGTACTTC	CAWREGRQISYEQYF
TRBJ1-5	12	TRBD1	TRBV29-1	.	TGCAGCGTCCGCGACAGGGGTCAGCCCCAGCATTTT	CSVRDRGQPQHF
TRBJ1-5	13	.	TRBV6-5	.	TGTGCCAGCGGGGGATCCGGGACTCAGCCCCAGCATTTT	CASGGSGTQPQHF
TRBJ2-5	19	TRBD2	TRBV3-1	.	TGTGCCAGCAGCCATTCGAAGGATGGACTAGCAGCGGGTGAGGAGACCCAGTACTTC	CASSHSKDGLAAGEETQYF
TRBJ2-3	17	TRBD2	TRBV4-3	.	TGCGCCAGCAGCCAAGATAACCGGGAGGCGCGCACAGATACGCAGTATTTT	CASSQDNREARTDTQYF
TRBJ2-7	14	.	TRBV29-1	.	TGCAGCGCGAAAGGCAGACTGAGCTCCTACGAGCAGTACTTC	CSAKGRLSSYEQYF
TRBJ2-7	12	.	TRBV4-1	.	TGCGCCAGCAGCCCTGACGCCTACGAGCAGTACTTC	CASSPDAYEQYF
TRBJ2-6	14	.	TRBV30	.	TGTGCCTGGGGCGCAGGCTCTGGGGCCAACGTCCTGACTTTC	CAWGAGSGANVLTF
TRBJ2-3	16	TRBD2	TRBV7-2	few	TGTGCCAGCAGCTTAGTCGCGGGGGGGCCGGGAGATACGCAGTATTTT	CASSLVAGGPGDTQYF
TRBJ1-1	15	TRBD1	TRBV6-6	.	TGTGCCAGCAGTCCGAGGGAGGGACAGGACACTGAAGCTTTCTTT	CASSPREGQDTEAFF
TRBJ2-5	15	TRBD2	TRBV7-2	.	TGTGCCAGCAGTCCCGGGACTAGCGGGGTTGGGACCCAGTACTTC	CASSPGTSGVGTQYF
TRBJ2-2	11	.	TRBV6-5	.	TGTGCCAGCAGTTACGGCAAGGAGCTGTTTTTT	CASSYGKELFF
TRBJ2-7	13	.	TRBV7-9	few	TGTGCCAGCAGCTTAGCCGAAACGCTCTGGCAGTACTTC	CASSLAETLWQYF
TRBJ1-2	13	.	TRBV10-3	.	TGTGCCATCGGTATCCCCACCAATTATGGCTACACCTTC	CAIGIPTNYGYTF
TRBJ1-1	12	.	TRBV11-2	.	TGTGCCGGCAGCTTTGGAGTAACTGAAGCTTTCTTT	CAGSFGVTEAFF
TRBJ2-1	14	.	TRBV20-1	.	TGCAGTGCAACCCGGGTAGCGGTCTACAATGAGCAGTTCTTC	CSATRVAVYNEQFF
TRBJ1-2	15	.	TRBV20-1	.	TGCAGTGCTAGAGACCGTCCGGGACGGAACTATGGCTACACCTTC	CSARDRPGRNYGYTF
TRBJ1-1	12	.	TRBV12-5	few	TGTGCTAGTGGTCCCGGGACACCTGAAGCTTTCTTT	CASGPGTPEAFF
TRBJ2-7	15	.	TRBV29-1	.	TGCAGCGTTTGGTCACAGGCTCAGGGAAGGTACGAGCAGTACTTC	CSVWSQAQGRYEQYF
TRBJ2-3	16	TRBD2	TRBV6-1	.	TGTGCCAGCAGTGAAGAGGCGGGGGGGGTCACAGATACGCAGTATTTT	CASSEEAGGVTDTQYF
TRBJ2-7	14	TRBD1	TRBV6-2/TRBV6-3	once	TGTGCCAGCAGTGCGAGGGGACAGCCCTACGAGCAGTACTTC	CASSARGQPYEQYF
TRBJ2-7	16	.	TRBV21-1	.	TGTGCCAGCAGCAAAAGGCCGGGCAGGGCTGGGTACGAGCAGTACTTC	CASSKRPGRAGYEQYF
TRBJ2-2	17	.	TRBV7-2	.	TGTGCCAGCAGCCGTCTGGGATCCGGACTCGTGACCGGGGAGCTGTTTTTT	CASSRLGSGLVTGELFF
TRBJ2-7	13	.	TRBV3-1	.	TGTGCCAGCAGCCAAGCGTCGGGGCCGGAGCAGTACTTC	CASSQASGPEQYF
TRBJ1-2	15	TRBD1	TRBV28	.	TGTGCCAGCAGTTTGATCGACAGGGCTGCCTATGGCTACACCTTC	CASSLIDRAAYGYTF
TRBJ2-7	15	.	TRBV6-5	.	TGTGCCAGCAGTATCTCCGGGACGGCAACCTACGAGCAGTACTTC	CASSISGTATYEQYF
TRBJ2-7	15	.	TRBV4-1	.	TGCGCCAGCAGCCAAGGTCAGGGGGGAGCCTACGAGCAGTACTTC	CASSQGQGGAYEQYF
TRBJ1-1	12	TRBD1	TRBV6-6	few	TGTGCCAGCAGTACCGGGACAGGGATGACTTTCTTT	CASSTGTGMTFF
TRBJ2-3	13	.	TRBV6-5	few	TGTGCCAGCAAGGAGGCCCGCACAGATACGCAGTATTTT	CASKEARTDTQYF
TRBJ2-3	16	TRBD2	TRBV4-3	once	TGCGCCAGCAGCCAAGCGGGACTAGGGGGCACAGATACGCAGTATTTT	CASSQAGLGGTDTQYF
TRBJ2-7	12	.	TRBV29-1	.	TGCAGCGTTGGGGGGGACAGATACGAGCAGTACTTC	CSVGGDRYEQYF
TRBJ2-1	19	TRBD2	TRBV24-1	.	TGTGCCACCAGTGATTTGCGGACTAGCGGGGGCCCGATTAACAATGAGCAGTTCTTC	CATSDLRTSGGPINNEQFF
TRBJ1-2	13	TRBD1	TRBV29-1	.	TGCGTCGGGGGGACAGGGGATAACTATGGCTACACCTTC	CVGGTGDNYGYTF
TRBJ2-7	15	TRBD2	TRBV27	few	TGTGCCAGCAGTTATATGGCGGGGGTTTCCAACGAGCAGTACTTC	CASSYMAGVSNEQYF